One and the same sample provided the 2 T cell receptor beta chains below, sequenced in a study of T cell responses to AZD1222 COVID-19 vaccine. TCRdb's table, derived via immunoSEQ multiplex PCR, lists solely in-frame clones and lacks some. The sample records 100,000 to 150,000 clones, less than 95% being singletons. Source: peripheral blood, taken on day 0 of MenACWY control vaccination. Every receptor here comes from an adult in good health.

The chain is built from TRBV12-5 and TRBJ2-7; tentatively, D is TRBD1 (6 bases). CDR3 length: 15 residues. Germline V gene sequence: CDR1 LGHNT, CDR2 FRNRAP. V was shortened by 4 bases and J by 3 bases, with 16 bases between the two germline ends. The CDR3 sequence: CASGSFTGTLYEQYF. DNA of the CDR3: TGTGCTAGTGGTTCCTTTACAGGGACCCTCTACGAGCAGTACTTC. The full variable domain, in which reference TRBV12-5 and TRBJ2-7 provide the parts outside the CDR3, is DARVTQTPRHKVTEMGQEVTMRCQPILGHNTVFWYRQTMMQGLELLAYFRNRAPLDDSGMPKDRFSAEMPDATLATLKIQPSEPRDSAVYFCASGSFTGTLYEQYFGPGTRLTVT.

This chain connects TRBV6-5 to TRBJ1-6; D is perhaps TRBD1 (6 bases). Per the germline V gene, CDR1 is MNHEY and CDR2 is SVGAGI. This CDR3 is 15 amino acids long. The germline V and J ends were trimmed by 2 bases and 10 bases, with 15 bases remaining between them. The chain's CDR3 is CASSYARGGASPLHF. The DNA of the CDR3 is TGTGCCAGCAGTTACGCTCGAGGGGGTGCGTCACCCCTCCACTTT.